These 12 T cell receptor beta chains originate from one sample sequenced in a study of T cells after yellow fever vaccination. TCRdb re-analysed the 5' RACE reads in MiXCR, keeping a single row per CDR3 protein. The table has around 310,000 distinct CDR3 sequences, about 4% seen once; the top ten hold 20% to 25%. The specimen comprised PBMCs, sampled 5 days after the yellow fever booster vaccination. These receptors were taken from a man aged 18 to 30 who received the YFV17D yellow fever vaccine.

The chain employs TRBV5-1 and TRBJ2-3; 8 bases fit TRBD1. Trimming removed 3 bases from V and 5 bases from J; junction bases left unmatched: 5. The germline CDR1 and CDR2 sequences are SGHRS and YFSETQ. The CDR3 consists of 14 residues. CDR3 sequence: CASSSGQGKDTQYF. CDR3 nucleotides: TGCGCCAGCAGCTCAGGACAGGGAAAAGATACGCAGTATTTT.

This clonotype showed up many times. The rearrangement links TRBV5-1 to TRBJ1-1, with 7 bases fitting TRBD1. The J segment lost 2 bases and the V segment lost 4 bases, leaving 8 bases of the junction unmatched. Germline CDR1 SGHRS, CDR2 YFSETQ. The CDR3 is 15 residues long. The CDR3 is CASSSRQGQNTEAFF. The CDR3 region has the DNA TGCGCCAGCAGCAGTAGACAGGGACAAAACACTGAAGCTTTCTTT.

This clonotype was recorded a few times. The CDR3 sequence: CSARLAGLSYNEQFF. Here the CDR3 DNA reads TGCAGCGCCAGACTAGCCGGCCTTTCCTACAATGAGCAGTTCTTC. The J gene is TRBJ2-1, the V gene TRBV29-1, with 7 nucleotides matching TRBD2. V lost 7 bases and J lost 1; bases outside the gene matches: 10. Germline CDR1 reads SQVTM; CDR2 reads ANQGSEA. The CDR3 totals 15 residues.

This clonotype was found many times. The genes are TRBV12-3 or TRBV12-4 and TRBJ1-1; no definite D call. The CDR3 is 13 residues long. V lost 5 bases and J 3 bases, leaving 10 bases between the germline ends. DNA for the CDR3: TGTGCCAGCAGTCCGTATGGGGACACTGAAGCTTTCTTT. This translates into CASSPYGDTEAFF.

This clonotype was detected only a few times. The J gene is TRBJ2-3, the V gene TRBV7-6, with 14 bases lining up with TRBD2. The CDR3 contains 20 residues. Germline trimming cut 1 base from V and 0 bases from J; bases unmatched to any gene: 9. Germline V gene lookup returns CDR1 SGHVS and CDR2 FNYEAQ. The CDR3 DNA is TGTGCCAGCAGCTTAGGACTAGCGGGGGGGAACGAACCCAGCACAGATACGCAGTATTTT. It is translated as CASSLGLAGGNEPSTDTQYF.

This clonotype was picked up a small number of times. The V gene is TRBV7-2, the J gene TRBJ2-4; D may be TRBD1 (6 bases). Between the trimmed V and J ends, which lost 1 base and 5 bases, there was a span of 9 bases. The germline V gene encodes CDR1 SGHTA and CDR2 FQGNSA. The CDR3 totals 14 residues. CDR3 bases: TGTGCCAGCAGCTTAGACAGGGACGAAAACATTCAGTACTTC. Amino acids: CASSLDRDENIQYF.

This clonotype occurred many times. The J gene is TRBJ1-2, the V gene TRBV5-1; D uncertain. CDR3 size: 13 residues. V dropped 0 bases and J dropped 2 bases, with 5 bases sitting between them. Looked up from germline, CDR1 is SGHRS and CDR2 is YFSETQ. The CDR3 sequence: CASSLDNNYGYTF. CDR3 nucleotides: TGCGCCAGCAGCTTGGATAACAACTATGGCTACACCTTC.

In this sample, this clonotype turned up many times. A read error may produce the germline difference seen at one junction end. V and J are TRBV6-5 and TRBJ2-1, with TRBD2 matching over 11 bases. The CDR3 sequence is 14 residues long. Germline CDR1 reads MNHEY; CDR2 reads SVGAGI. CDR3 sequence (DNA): TGTGCCAGCAGTTACATACTAGCGGGGGCCAGGGAGATCTTC. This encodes CASSYILAGAREIF.

CDR3 nucleotides: TGTGCCAGCAGCTTAGAGGGGTTTAACTATGGCTACACCTTC. Translating gives CASSLEGFNYGYTF. This chain links TRBV7-2 with TRBJ1-2; a weak D match, TRBD1 (5 bases). Germline V CDR1 and CDR2: SGHTA, FQGNSA. CDR3 size: 14 residues. The V end lost 1 base, the J end lost 1 base, and 7 bases lay between the germline ends.

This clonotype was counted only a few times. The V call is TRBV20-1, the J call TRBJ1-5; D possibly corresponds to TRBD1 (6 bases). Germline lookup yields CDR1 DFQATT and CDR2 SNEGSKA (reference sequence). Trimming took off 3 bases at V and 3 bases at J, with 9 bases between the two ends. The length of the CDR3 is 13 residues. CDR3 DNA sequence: TGCAGTGCTAGCCGGGACATCAATCAGCCCCAGCATTTT. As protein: CSASRDINQPQHF.

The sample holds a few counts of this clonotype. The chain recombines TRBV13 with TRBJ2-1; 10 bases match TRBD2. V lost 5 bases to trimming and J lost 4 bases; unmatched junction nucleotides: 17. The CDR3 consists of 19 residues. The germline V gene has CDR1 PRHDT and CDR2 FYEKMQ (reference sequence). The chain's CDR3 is CASSHLGASGGSGYNEQFF. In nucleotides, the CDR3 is TGTGCCAGCAGCCACCTGGGTGCTAGCGGGGGCTCTGGGTACAATGAGCAGTTCTTC.

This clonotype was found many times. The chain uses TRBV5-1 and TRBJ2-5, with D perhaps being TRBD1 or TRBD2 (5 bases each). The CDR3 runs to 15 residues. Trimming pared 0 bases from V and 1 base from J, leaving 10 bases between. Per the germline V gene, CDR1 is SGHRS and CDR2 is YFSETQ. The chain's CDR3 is CASSLAGTSQETQYF. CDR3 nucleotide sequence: TGCGCCAGCAGCTTGGCGGGGACGTCCCAAGAGACCCAGTACTTC.